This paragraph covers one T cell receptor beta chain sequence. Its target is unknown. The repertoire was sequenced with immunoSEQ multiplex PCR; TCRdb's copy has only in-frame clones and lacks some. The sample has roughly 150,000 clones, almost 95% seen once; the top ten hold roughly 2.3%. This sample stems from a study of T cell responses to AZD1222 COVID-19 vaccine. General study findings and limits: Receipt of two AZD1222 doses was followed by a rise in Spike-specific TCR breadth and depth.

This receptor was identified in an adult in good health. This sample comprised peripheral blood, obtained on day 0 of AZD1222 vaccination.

CDR3 in amino acids: CASSAGHVSGNTIYF. CDR3 coding DNA: TGCGCCAGCAGCGCGGGACACGTCTCTGGAAACACCATATATTTT. The J gene is TRBJ1-3, the V gene TRBV5-1; a possible D gene is TRBD1 (6 bases). The CDR3 is made up of 15 amino acids. With 4 bases removed from V and 0 bases from J, the gap between germline ends came to 11 bases. Germline V gives CDR1 SGHRS, CDR2 YFSETQ.